Listed below are T cell receptor beta chains from one sample, sequenced in a study of T-cell memory formation after mild COVID-19. TCRdb itself ran the 5' RACE reads through MiXCR, one entry per CDR3 protein. The repertoire holds 200,000 or so distinct CDR3 sequences, roughly 17% seen once, with 2% to 2.5% in the top ten. The sample was PBMCs or a T cell subset sorted from them (not recorded which). The receptors here all came from an adult woman who had mild COVID-19 (a few samples of this study predate the infection). Cell type and time point are not known. The CDR3 runs from the conserved cysteine through the conserved F or W. A D gene is named only where the DNA matches it firmly. The size of a clone is reported for some rows only, either as once, few or many, or as a class for expanded clones.

>-|TRBD2|TRBJ2-7|TRBV12-3/TRBV12-4
CASRTSAIYEQYF
TGTGCCAGCAGGACTAGCGCGATCTACGAGCAGTACTTC
>-|TRBD2|TRBJ2-3|TRBV11-2
CASSFTSGGGTDTQYF
TGTGCCAGCAGCTTCACTAGCGGGGGGGGCACAGATACGCAGTATTTT
>-|TRBD2|TRBJ2-1|TRBV4-2
CASSRGQQRGDNEQFF
TGTGCCAGCAGCCGCGGCCAGCAGCGGGGGGACAATGAGCAGTTCTTC
>few|TRBD1|TRBJ2-7|TRBV6-5
CASSYSRQGYEQYF
TGTGCCAGCAGTTACTCACGACAGGGCTACGAGCAGTACTTC
>few|-|TRBJ2-7|TRBV7-8
CASRVGTSAYEQYF
TGTGCCAGCCGTGTAGGGACGTCAGCCTACGAGCAGTACTTC
>-|TRBD2|TRBJ2-3|TRBV5-1
CASSLAGGTSGAVGDTQYF
TGTGCCAGCAGCTTGGCCGGGGGGACTAGCGGGGCCGTTGGAGATACGCAGTATTTT
>-|-|TRBJ2-5|TRBV4-1
CASSPQGRGTETQYF
TGCGCCAGCAGCCCTCAGGGAAGGGGGACGGAGACCCAGTACTTC
>-|TRBD2|TRBJ2-1|TRBV12-3/TRBV12-4
CATGTSANYNEQFF
TGTGCCACAGGGACTAGCGCCAATTACAATGAGCAGTTCTTC
>-|-|TRBJ1-3|TRBV20-1
CSARDLTYFGNTIYF
TGCAGTGCTAGAGATCTAACTTACTTTGGAAACACCATATATTTT
>many|-|TRBJ2-7|TRBV15
CATSRDGEYEQYF
TGTGCCACCAGCAGAGATGGCGAGTACGAGCAGTACTTC
>-|-|TRBJ1-1|TRBV18
CASSPNSDTVNTEAFF
TGTGCCAGCTCACCAAACTCCGACACGGTGAACACTGAAGCTTTCTTT
>-|-|TRBJ1-2|TRBV5-1
CASRNLEGYGYTF
TGCGCCAGCCGTAACCTGGAGGGCTATGGCTACACCTTC
>-|-|TRBJ2-7|TRBV6-5
CASSSPVWEQYF
TGTGCCAGCAGTTCCCCCGTTTGGGAGCAGTACTTC
>few|-|TRBJ2-3|TRBV4-2
CASSQDLTAGVDTQYF
TGTGCCAGCAGCCAAGATCTAACGGCAGGAGTAGATACGCAGTATTTT
>-|TRBD2|TRBJ2-3|TRBV30
CAWKKTSGRYTDTQYF
TGTGCCTGGAAGAAGACTAGCGGGAGGTACACAGATACGCAGTATTTT
>-|TRBD2|TRBJ2-5|TRBV12-3/TRBV12-4
CASSFGGGGTQYF
TGTGCCAGCAGTTTTGGCGGCGGGGGGACCCAGTACTTC
>-|-|TRBJ2-3|TRBV2
CASSVLGTSTDTQYF
TGTGCCAGCAGTGTTTTAGGTACTAGCACAGATACGCAGTATTTT
>few|TRBD2|TRBJ2-1|TRBV7-8
CASSGLKTSGGIGEQFF
TGTGCCAGCAGCGGCCTCAAGACTAGCGGGGGAATTGGTGAGCAGTTCTTC
>few|-|TRBJ2-1|TRBV7-9
CASSHWMGPYNEQFF
TGTGCCAGCAGCCACTGGATGGGCCCCTACAATGAGCAGTTCTTC
>few|TRBD2|TRBJ2-2|TRBV24-1
CATSDFTSGGGELFF
TGTGCCACCAGTGATTTCACTAGCGGAGGCGGGGAGCTGTTTTTT
>-|-|TRBJ2-3|TRBV12-3/TRBV12-4
CASSVDSYTDTQYF
TGTGCCAGCAGTGTGGACTCTTACACAGATACGCAGTATTTT
>-|-|TRBJ1-4|TRBV20-1
CSAQEGGRSYNEKLFF
TGCAGTGCTCAAGAGGGCGGCAGGAGCTATAATGAAAAACTGTTTTTT
>-|-|TRBJ1-3|TRBV12-3/TRBV12-4
CASSFKRSSGNTIYF
TGTGCCAGCAGTTTCAAGAGGAGCTCTGGAAACACCATATATTTT
>-|TRBD1|TRBJ2-3|TRBV4-1
CASSQGFLGQGTDTQYF
TGCGCCAGCAGCCAAGGATTCCTGGGACAGGGGACAGATACGCAGTATTTT
>many|TRBD2|TRBJ2-3|TRBV4-3
CASSRTGLAGFDTQYF
TGCGCCAGCAGCCGGACCGGACTAGCGGGATTCGATACGCAGTATTTT
>few|TRBD1|TRBJ1-1|TRBV5-4
CASSQGGLNTEAFF
TGTGCCAGCAGCCAAGGGGGCCTTAACACTGAAGCTTTCTTT
>few|-|TRBJ2-1|TRBV11-2
CATGPRNEQFF
TGTGCTACGGGGCCTCGCAATGAGCAGTTCTTC